These T cell receptor beta chains were read from a single sample in a study of T cell responses to AZD1222 COVID-19 vaccine. TCRdb keeps only in-frame clones here, not all; method: immunoSEQ multiplex PCR. The sample lists 100,000 or so clones, 87% seen once, with approximately 15% in the top ten. Sample: peripheral blood, taken on day 0 of AZD1222 vaccination. These receptors originate from an adult in good health. The CDR3 runs from the conserved cysteine through the conserved F or W. The D gene is left open where the match is weak. The size entry is marked missing in some rows and otherwise reads once, few, many or a size class.

v_call,clone_size,j_call,d_call,cdr3_aa,cdr3_nt
TRBV6-5,.,TRBJ2-5,TRBD2,CASSSPAGGGETQYF,TGTGCCAGCAGCTCCCCAGCGGGAGGGGGAGAGACCCAGTACTTC
TRBV12-3/TRBV12-4,.,TRBJ1-2,.,CASSFQAYYGYTF,TGTGCCAGCAGTTTTCAGGCCTACTATGGCTACACCTTC
TRBV7-8,.,TRBJ1-3,TRBD1,CASSPRDRRIYF,TGTGCCAGCAGCCCCCGGGACAGACGCATATATTTT
TRBV5-1,.,TRBJ1-4,.,CASSPRTDSEKLFF,TGCGCCAGCAGCCCCCGGACAGATTCAGAAAAACTGTTTTTT
TRBV27,.,TRBJ1-5,.,CASSNQGFNQPQHF,TGTGCCAGCAGCAATCAGGGCTTCAATCAGCCCCAGCATTTT
TRBV10-3,.,TRBJ2-5,.,CAISESSGQETQYF,TGTGCCATCAGTGAGTCTAGCGGCCAAGAGACCCAGTACTTC
TRBV2,.,TRBJ1-4,.,CASSKSGTAVLEKLFF,TGTGCCAGCAGTAAGTCCGGGACGGCGGTCCTTGAAAAACTGTTTTTT
TRBV10-3,.,TRBJ1-2,TRBD1,CAISTTGEAYGYTF,TGTGCCATCAGTACGACAGGGGAGGCCTATGGCTACACCTTC
TRBV10-3,.,TRBJ2-2,.,CATGSAGTENTGELFF,TGTGCCACTGGATCCGCCGGGACTGAGAACACCGGGGAGCTGTTTTTT
TRBV4-2,once,TRBJ1-4,.,CASSSEQGTNEKLFF,TGTGCCAGCAGCTCAGAACAGGGTACTAATGAAAAACTGTTTTTT
TRBV11-2,.,TRBJ1-5,.,CASSLSGNQPQHF,TGTGCCAGCAGCTTATCTGGCAATCAGCCCCAGCATTTT
TRBV24-1,.,TRBJ2-1,.,CATSDFREDEQFF,TGTGCCACCAGTGATTTTAGGGAAGATGAGCAGTTCTTC
TRBV4-1,.,TRBJ2-5,.,CASSQAHRGQETQYF,TGCGCCAGCAGCCAAGCCCACCGCGGACAAGAGACCCAGTACTTC
TRBV7-3,.,TRBJ1-1,.,CASSPSAGNTEAFF,TGTGCCAGCAGCCCGTCGGCGGGGAACACTGAAGCTTTCTTT
TRBV18,.,TRBJ1-1,.,CASSLQGNTEAFF,TGTGCCAGCTCACTGCAGGGGAACACTGAAGCTTTCTTT
TRBV7-6,.,TRBJ1-1,.,CASSLDGTEAFF,TGTGCCAGCAGCTTGGACGGGACTGAAGCTTTCTTT
TRBV29-1,.,TRBJ1-2,TRBD1,CSVGGDSYGYTF,TGCAGCGTTGGTGGGGACAGCTATGGCTACACCTTC
TRBV7-3,.,TRBJ1-2,.,CASSPNEGDGYTF,TGTGCCAGCAGCCCAAACGAGGGGGACGGCTACACCTTC
TRBV27,.,TRBJ2-3,.,CASGSSSTDTQYF,TGTGCCAGCGGTAGTAGTAGCACAGATACGCAGTATTTT
TRBV11-2,.,TRBJ1-4,.,CASSRGELATNEKLFF,TGTGCCAGCAGCCGGGGAGAACTTGCAACTAATGAAAAACTGTTTTTT
TRBV7-2,.,TRBJ1-2,TRBD1,CASSPIGTGKYGYTF,TGTGCCAGCAGCCCAATTGGGACAGGGAAGTATGGCTACACCTTC
TRBV24-1,.,TRBJ2-7,TRBD1,CATSDPGTDDSYEQYF,TGTGCCACCAGTGATCCGGGGACAGACGACTCCTACGAGCAGTACTTC
TRBV2,.,TRBJ1-2,.,CASSESFGNYGYTF,TGTGCCAGCAGTGAAAGTTTTGGAAACTATGGCTACACCTTC
TRBV2,.,TRBJ1-6,.,CASSVWPGDNSPLHF,TGTGCCAGCAGTGTATGGCCGGGGGATAATTCACCCCTCCACTTT
TRBV7-8,once,TRBJ1-3,.,CASSLTLSGNTIYF,TGTGCCAGCAGCTTGACTCTCTCTGGAAACACCATATATTTT
TRBV6-5,.,TRBJ1-2,.,CASSFAGDGYTF,TGTGCCAGCAGCTTCGCGGGAGATGGCTACACCTTC
TRBV19,.,TRBJ2-3,TRBD2,CASSQTSGSADTQYF,TGTGCCAGTAGTCAGACTAGCGGGAGTGCGGATACGCAGTATTTT
TRBV9,.,TRBJ1-2,.,CASSVVPNYGYTF,TGTGCCAGCAGCGTAGTACCTAACTATGGCTACACCTTC
TRBV18,.,TRBJ1-2,TRBD1,CASSHTSLTGSKTNYGYTF,TGTGCCAGCTCTCACACCAGCCTGACAGGGTCAAAGACTAACTATGGCTACACCTTC
TRBV9,.,TRBJ1-1,.,CASSVQLGTEAFF,TGTGCCAGCAGCGTCCAATTGGGCACTGAAGCTTTCTTT
TRBV7-3,few,TRBJ2-7,.,CASSWGVGGAYEQYF,TGTGCCAGCAGCTGGGGAGTAGGGGGAGCCTACGAGCAGTACTTC